Listed below are T cell receptor beta chains from one sample, sequenced in a study of metastatic and nonmetastatic thyroid tumors. Through MiXCR, TCRdb re-clonotyped the PCR reads. The sample includes approximately 19,000 clones, 20% of them seen just once. The sample taken for sequencing was blood. The source of these receptors is a female donor with papillary thyroid cancer or a benign thyroid nodule (not recorded which). Some clones in this sample may be carry-over from other donors' samples. CDR3s include the opening cysteine and the closing phenylalanine or tryptophan. Each record gives: V gene, D gene, clone size, J gene, CDR3 protein, CDR3 DNA. D genes are given only for firm matches. Only part of the rows carry a size: once, few, many, or a class if the clone is expanded.

V gene: TRBV20-1
D gene: NA
clone size: NA
J gene: TRBJ2-7
CDR3 protein: CSAESGTLAEQYF
CDR3 DNA: TGCAGTGCGGAATCCGGGACACTAGCCGAGCAGTACTTC

V gene: TRBV28
D gene: NA
clone size: NA
J gene: TRBJ2-7
CDR3 protein: CASSGGTDRDREQYF
CDR3 DNA: TGTGCCAGCAGTGGGGGGACCGACAGGGATCGCGAGCAGTACTTC

V gene: TRBV29-1
D gene: NA
clone size: many
J gene: TRBJ1-1
CDR3 protein: CSVGGGGETEAFF
CDR3 DNA: TGCAGCGTCGGGGGCGGGGGTGAAACTGAAGCTTTCTTT

V gene: TRBV28
D gene: TRBD1
clone size: many
J gene: TRBJ1-2
CDR3 protein: CASVSAAGTGVRGYTF
CDR3 DNA: TGTGCCAGCGTTAGTGCCGCCGGGACAGGGGTTCGCGGCTACACCTTC

V gene: TRBV5-1
D gene: TRBD1
clone size: many
J gene: TRBJ2-5
CDR3 protein: CASSLAFRGHETQYF
CDR3 DNA: TGCGCCAGCAGCTTGGCCTTCAGGGGGCATGAGACCCAGTACTTC

V gene: TRBV4-1
D gene: NA
clone size: many
J gene: TRBJ2-3
CDR3 protein: CASSQAFSTDTQYF
CDR3 DNA: TGCGCCAGCAGCCAAGCCTTTAGCACAGATACGCAGTATTTT

V gene: TRBV30
D gene: TRBD1
clone size: many
J gene: TRBJ1-3
CDR3 protein: CAWTRTGRSSGNTIYF
CDR3 DNA: TGTGCCTGGACCCGGACAGGGAGAAGCAGTGGAAACACCATATATTTT

V gene: TRBV30
D gene: TRBD1
clone size: large
J gene: TRBJ1-6
CDR3 protein: CAWSVPGTGGNSPLHF
CDR3 DNA: TGTGCCTGGAGTGTACCGGGAACAGGGGGTAATTCACCCCTCCACTTT

V gene: TRBV5-6
D gene: NA
clone size: many
J gene: TRBJ2-3
CDR3 protein: CASSSYNTDTQYF
CDR3 DNA: TGTGCCAGCAGCTCTTACAACACAGATACGCAGTATTTT

V gene: TRBV2
D gene: NA
clone size: medium-sized
J gene: TRBJ2-7
CDR3 protein: CASSPPGLGGGEQYF
CDR3 DNA: TGTGCCAGCAGTCCCCCGGGACTCGGGGGTGGCGAGCAGTACTTC

V gene: TRBV6-1
D gene: NA
clone size: NA
J gene: TRBJ1-5
CDR3 protein: CASSDRGGQPQHF
CDR3 DNA: TGTGCCAGCAGTGACCGGGGGGGTCAGCCCCAGCATTTT

V gene: TRBV24-1
D gene: NA
clone size: NA
J gene: TRBJ2-1
CDR3 protein: CATRARDEQFF
CDR3 DNA: TGTGCCACCCGTGCTCGCGATGAGCAGTTCTTC

V gene: TRBV6-1
D gene: TRBD1
clone size: few
J gene: TRBJ1-2
CDR3 protein: CVSSPRDRGRFGYTF
CDR3 DNA: TGTGTCAGCAGTCCCAGGGACAGGGGGCGGTTCGGCTACACCTTC